Below, 27 T cell receptor beta chains from the same sample are listed, as sequenced in a study of cytomegalovirus exposure and HLA in healthy donors. 13 Jbeta primers and 60 Vbeta primers were used for the PCR. Sequenced by immunoSEQ multiplex PCR; TCRdb stores in-frame clones only, minus some. The sample lists around 98,000 clones; around 80% were seen once. Material: PBMCs. The receptors stem from a man aged 35 to 55 in good health and CMV-seronegative.

In this sample, this clone turned up a few times. The V call is TRBV10-3, the J call TRBJ1-3, with D maybe TRBD1 (5 bases). CDR3 length equals 16 residues. V lost 4 bases, J lost 0 bases, and 13 bases lay in between. The germline V gene has CDR1 ENHRY and CDR2 SYGVKD. The CDR3 loop reads CAISGQQRISGNTIYF. Here the CDR3 DNA reads TGTGCCATCAGTGGACAGCAGCGAATCTCTGGAAACACCATATATTTT.

This clone occurred a few times. J is TRBJ1-5 and V is TRBV27; D unclear. CDR3 length: 16 residues. Germline-derived CDR1 and CDR2 are MNHEY and SMNVEV (reference sequence). Between the trimmed V and J ends, which lost 5 bases and 2 bases, there was a span of 16 bases. CDR3 bases: TGTGCCAGCAGTCCTAGACTCCTAAGTGGCAATCAGCCCCAGCATTTT. This translates into CASSPRLLSGNQPQHF.

The V call is TRBV19, the J call TRBJ2-3; D perhaps matches TRBD1 (5 bases). This CDR3 region has 15 residues. V was pared by 3 bases and J by 1 base, with 11 bases between. Germline V gives CDR1 LNHDA, CDR2 SQIVND (reference sequence). CDR3 sequence (DNA): TGTGCCAGTAGTATCCGCAGGGTGGGCACAGATACGCAGTATTTT. It translates to CASSIRRVGTDTQYF.

This clone appeared once. The chain employs TRBV2 and TRBJ2-5; 7 bases map to TRBD1. V lost 7 bases and J lost 5; bases outside the gene matches: 7. CDR1 and CDR2 (germline): SNHLY, FYNNEI. This CDR3 is 13 amino acids long. CDR3 in amino acids: CASNLRGRETQYF. DNA for the CDR3: TGTGCCAGCAACTTGAGGGGGCGGGAGACCCAGTACTTC.

This chain uses TRBV6-4 with TRBJ2-1; perhaps TRBD2 as D (6 bases). V was clipped by 3 bases and J by 8 bases, with 11 bases between them. Germline CDR1 and CDR2: MRHNA and SNTAGT. This CDR3 contains 13 residues. CDR3 in DNA: TGTGCCAGCAGTGAGATGGCGGGACATGAGCAGTTCTTC. Translated: CASSEMAGHEQFF.

V and J are TRBV11-2 and TRBJ2-7; TRBD2 agrees at 9 bases. The germline V gene encodes CDR1 SGHAT and CDR2 FQNNGV. The CDR3 runs 13 residues. The junction had 12 bases not matched to a gene; V was cut back by 5 bases and J by 13 bases. CDR3 bases: TGTGCCAGCAGCCACAGAGCGGGGGGCCCGCCATACTTC. Its protein is CASSHRAGGPPYF. The whole variable domain, filled in from reference TRBV11-2 and TRBJ2-7, reads EAGVAQSPRYKIIEKRQSVAFWCNPISGHATLYWYQQILGQGPKLLIQFQNNGVVDDSQLPKDRFSAERLKGVDSTLKIQPAKLEDSAVYLCASSHRAGGPPYFGPGTRLTVT.

Of note for this clone: The sample has other DNA sequences that encode this CDR3 too. The chain combines TRBV6-5 with TRBJ1-5; maybe TRBD1 (5 bases). Germline lookup yields CDR1 MNHEY and CDR2 SVGAGI. V was pared by 4 bases and J by 2 bases, with 6 bases between. This CDR3 comprises 13 residues. CDR3 region: CASSSGGNQPQHF. Written as DNA, the CDR3 is TGTGCCAGCAGTTCGGGGGGCAATCAGCCCCAGCATTTT.

The CDR3 protein is CASSGNTGVYTEAFF. The CDR3 bases are TGTGCCAGTAGTGGGAACACAGGGGTCTACACTGAAGCTTTCTTT. V and J are TRBV19 and TRBJ1-1; 7 nucleotides line up with TRBD1. The CDR3 extends over 15 amino acids. V gave up 5 bases and J gave up 3 bases; unmatched junction bases: 9. Looked up from germline, CDR1 is LNHDA and CDR2 is SQIVND (reference sequence).

The chain links TRBV19 to TRBJ1-5; TRBD1 matches 8 bases. The CDR3 sequence is 15 residues long. The V gene end was trimmed by 4 bases and the J gene end by 2 bases; junction bases not matched to a gene: 4. Germline CDR1 is LNHDA and CDR2 is SQIVND (reference sequence). Written as DNA, the CDR3 is TGTGCCAGTAGTACAGGGGGCAGAGGCAATCAGCCCCAGCATTTT. Protein sequence: CASSTGGRGNQPQHF.

The V and J genes are TRBV27 and TRBJ1-2, with D possibly being TRBD1 (6 bases). Germline V lookup: CDR1 MNHEY, CDR2 SMNVEV (reference sequence). Trimming stripped 5 bases from V and 1 base from J, with 8 bases between. The length of the CDR3 is 13 residues. This CDR3 is CASSMDSNYGYTF. The CDR3 coding sequence is TGTGCCAGCAGTATGGACAGTAACTATGGCTACACCTTC.

The chain recombines TRBV5-4 with TRBJ2-3; 14 nucleotides line up with TRBD2. Germline V gene sequence: CDR1 SGHNT, CDR2 YYREEE (reference sequence). CDR3 length: 15 amino acids. With V trimmed by 5 bases and J by 5 bases, 4 bases remained unmatched. In DNA, the CDR3 is TGTGCCAGCAGTATGGGACTAGCGGGGGTAGATACGCAGTATTTT. Its protein product is CASSMGLAGVDTQYF.

V is TRBV18 and J is TRBJ1-5, with D tentatively TRBD1 (6 bases). This CDR3 has 16 residues. CDR1 and CDR2 from the germline V gene are KGHSH and LQKENI. The V gene lost 5 bases and the J gene lost 1 base, with 15 bases spanning the gap. The CDR3 sequence: CASSAGQPLSNQPQHF. The CDR3 DNA reads as TGTGCCAGCTCAGCCGGACAGCCCTTAAGCAATCAGCCCCAGCATTTT.

This clone appeared a single time. The V call is TRBV6-1, the J call TRBJ1-5, with a weak D call TRBD1 (5 bases). From germline, CDR1 is MNHNS and CDR2 SASEGT. The CDR3 runs to 14 residues. V dropped 4 bases and J dropped 3 bases, with 10 bases sitting between them. The CDR3 is CASSGGVLNQPQHF. CDR3 in DNA: TGTGCCAGCAGTGGGGGGGTTCTCAATCAGCCCCAGCATTTT.

The chain is built from TRBV14 and TRBJ2-7; 10 positions match TRBD2. The CDR3 is 18 residues long. After removal of 1 base from V and 4 bases from J, the junction contained 13 bases not matched to a gene. Germline values: CDR1 SGHDN, CDR2 FVKESK. The DNA of the CDR3 is TGTGCCAGCAGCCAAGGATTTTCTCTAGCGGGGGCAAATTACGAGCAGTACTTC. Its protein product is CASSQGFSLAGANYEQYF. Full variable domain (outside the CDR3, taken from reference TRBV14 and TRBJ2-7): EAGVTQFPSHSVIEKGQTVTLRCDPISGHDNLYWYRRVMGKEIKFLLHFVKESKQDESGMPNNRFLAERTGGTYSTLKVQPAELEDSGVYFCASSQGFSLAGANYEQYFGPGTRLTVT.

V usage is TRBV7-9 and J usage is TRBJ2-5, with TRBD1 identical over 9 bases. The tail of the sequence fits TRBJ2-7 better, so the J call may be wrong. The germline CDR1 and CDR2 sequences are SEHNR and FQNEAQ (reference sequence). This CDR3 has 15 residues. The CDR3 nucleotides are TGTGCCAGCAGCTCCCCGGACAGGGGATCCTACGAGCAGTACTTC. The encoded protein is CASSSPDRGSYEQYF.

The J gene is TRBJ1-1, the V gene TRBV9; D may be TRBD1 (6 bases). CDR3 length: 13 residues. V dropped 0 bases and J dropped 7 bases, with 10 bases sitting between them. CDR1 is SGDLS and CDR2 is YYNGEE in the germline V gene. CDR3 in DNA: TGTGCCAGCAGCGTAGTACTGGACAGTGAAGCTTTCTTT. Its translation is CASSVVLDSEAFF.

The V gene is TRBV9, the J gene TRBJ2-7, with 9 bases lining up with TRBD1. The CDR3 length is 16 residues. Unmatched junction bases numbered 10, after V lost 4 bases and J lost 2 bases. Germline CDR1 is SGDLS and CDR2 is YYNGEE. CDR3 residues: CASSYTGTGPPYEQYF. The CDR3 bases are TGTGCCAGCAGCTATACCGGGACAGGGCCTCCCTACGAGCAGTACTTC.

The chain links TRBV19 to TRBJ2-2, with a tentative D call TRBD1 (6 bases). The CDR3 has 16 amino acids. Trimming stripped 5 bases from V and 0 bases from J, with 13 bases between. Germline V gives CDR1 LNHDA, CDR2 SQIVND (reference sequence). In nucleotides, the CDR3 is TGTGCCAGTAGTGCAATCAGGGGAGCGAACACCGGGGAGCTGTTTTTT. It codes for CASSAIRGANTGELFF.

The chain uses TRBV6-1 and TRBJ2-3, with 8 bases matching TRBD2. Germline CDR1 reads MNHNS; CDR2 reads SASEGT. The V segment lost 7 bases and the J segment 2 bases; nucleotides outside the gene matches: 8. This CDR3 contains 15 residues. The DNA of the CDR3 is TGTGCCAGCACTGTGACTAGCGCCCTCACAGATACGCAGTATTTT. Amino acid sequence: CASTVTSALTDTQYF.

The chain recombines TRBV10-2 with TRBJ2-3, with D possibly being TRBD1 (6 bases). CDR3 length: 14 amino acids. The germline CDR1 and CDR2 sequences are WSHSY and SAAADI. V was clipped by 6 bases and J by 6 bases, with 16 bases between them. CDR3 nucleotide sequence: TGCGCCAGCAGGGATACAGTCAGGGGCGATACGCAGTATTTT. It codes for CASRDTVRGDTQYF.

This rearrangement joins TRBV7-2 to TRBJ2-5, with TRBD2 as a possible D gene (6 bases). Germline V gene data show CDR1 as SGHTA and CDR2 as FQGNSA. This CDR3 spans 15 amino acids. Trimming removed 5 bases from V and 5 bases from J, with 18 bases in between. The chain's CDR3 is CASSQRTGRGETQYF. DNA of the CDR3: TGTGCCAGCAGCCAACGGACTGGCCGGGGGGAGACCCAGTACTTC.

The V call is TRBV18, the J call TRBJ2-3; 11 bases map to TRBD1. There are 15 residues in the CDR3. J lost 3 bases, V lost 4 bases, and 3 bases had no gene match. Germline loops: CDR1 KGHSH, CDR2 LQKENI. For the CDR3, the DNA is TGTGCCAGCTCACTCGGGACAGGGGGGACAGATACGCAGTATTTT. The encoded protein is CASSLGTGGTDTQYF.

Comment on this clone: At the DNA level, this CDR3 is encoded by other sequences in the same sample as well. The genes are TRBV29-1 and TRBJ1-3; TRBD1 aligns across 12 bases. CDR1 is SQVTM, CDR2 ANQGSEA, per germline. The CDR3 is made up of 13 amino acids. V was pared by 7 bases and J by 8 bases, with 6 bases of the junction left unmatched. As DNA, the CDR3 is TGCAGCGCCGGGGACAGGGGGCGCGACACCATATATTTT. Its protein product is CSAGDRGRDTIYF.

This chain connects TRBV11-3 to TRBJ2-1; possibly TRBD2 for D (6 bases). The germline CDR1 and CDR2 sequences are SGHNT and YENEEA. The CDR3 sequence is 16 residues long. Trimming pared 5 bases from V and 3 bases from J, leaving 17 bases between. Here the CDR3 DNA reads TGTGCCAGCAGCCCAGCCGCGGGGACTCTCTACAATGAGCAGTTCTTC. Translation gives CASSPAAGTLYNEQFF. The variable domain in full, completed from reference TRBV11-3 and TRBJ2-1, reads EAGVVQSPRYKIIEKKQPVAFWCNPISGHNTLYWYLQNLGQGPELLIRYENEEAVDDSQLPKDRFSAERLKGVDSTLKIQPAELGDSAVYLCASSPAAGTLYNEQFFGPGTRLTVL.

The chain links TRBV7-9 to TRBJ2-7, with 9 bases aligning to TRBD1. Germline trimming cut 5 bases from V and 2 bases from J; bases unmatched to any gene: 1. The germline V gene encodes CDR1 SEHNR and CDR2 FQNEAQ (reference sequence). The CDR3 spans 13 residues. CDR3: CASSRQGAYEQYF. The CDR3 DNA is TGTGCCAGCAGCCGACAGGGGGCCTACGAGCAGTACTTC. The full variable domain, with the rest looked up from reference TRBV7-9 and TRBJ2-7, is DTGVSQNPRHKITKRGQNVTFRCDPISEHNRLYWYRQTLGQGPEFLTYFQNEAQLEKSRLLSDRFSAERPKGSFSTLEIQRTEQGDSAMYLCASSRQGAYEQYFGPGTRLTVT.

The J gene is TRBJ2-2, the V gene TRBV30, with D possibly matching TRBD2 (7 bases). Germline V lookup: CDR1 GTSNPN, CDR2 SVGIG (reference sequence). Trimming removed 0 bases at V and 6 bases at J, with 8 bases between. CDR3 length equals 13 residues. The CDR3 protein is CAWSVGGAGELFF. As DNA, the CDR3 is TGTGCCTGGAGTGTAGGGGGGGCCGGGGAGCTGTTTTTT.

V usage is TRBV5-1 and J usage is TRBJ2-7, with TRBD2 matching over 9 bases. Germline assignment: CDR1 SGHRS and CDR2 YFSETQ. The CDR3 is 13 amino acids. The J segment lost 6 bases and the V segment lost 4 bases, leaving 5 bases of the junction unmatched. The DNA for the CDR3 is TGCGCCAGCAGCCTAGCGGGAATCGGCGAGCAGTACTTC. Protein: CASSLAGIGEQYF.